A single sample is the source of the 13 T cell receptor beta chains below, sequenced in a study of T cell repertoires in cytomegalovirus infection. A single record per CDR3 protein comes from TCRdb applying MiXCR to the reads. In the table there are some 800,000 distinct CDR3 sequences, 30% to 35% of which are singletons. The antigens for these receptors are not known. Material: cultured CD8+ T cells from PBMCs, obtained from culture after CMV antigen stimulation. All receptors derive from a human donor in good health (CMV status not recorded). Some clones in this sample may be carry-over from other donors' samples.

Only a few counts were recorded for this clonotype. This chain links TRBV9 with TRBJ1-5; TRBD1 agrees at 7 bases. Germline CDR1 reads SGDLS; CDR2 reads YYNGEE. The CDR3 covers 15 residues. The J segment lost 3 bases and the V segment lost 4 bases, leaving 7 bases of the junction unmatched. The DNA for the CDR3 is TGTGCCAGCAGCACAGACAGGGATGTCAATCAGCCCCAGCATTTT. Protein: CASSTDRDVNQPQHF.

This clonotype has more than one count but fewer than ten. The CDR3 DNA sequence: TGTGCCAGCAGTGAAGCAGGGCAGCTGAACACTGAAGCTTTCTTT. Amino acids: CASSEAGQLNTEAFF. J is TRBJ1-1 and V is TRBV6-1; no clear D. The germline CDR1 and CDR2 sequences are MNHNS and SASEGT. The V end lost 0 bases, the J end lost 0 bases, and 8 bases lay between the germline ends. The CDR3 has 15 amino acids.

The rearrangement links TRBV27 to TRBJ2-6; 9 nucleotides match TRBD1. The germline gives CDR1 MNHEY, CDR2 SMNVEV (reference sequence). Trimming took 6 bases from V and 1 from J; bases not matched to a gene: 7. This CDR3 contains 17 residues. As DNA, the CDR3 is TGTGCCAGCAGGATTGGACAGGGGAGTTCTGGGGCCAACGTCCTGACTTTC. Its translation is CASRIGQGSSGANVLTF. The full variable domain, completed using reference TRBV27 and TRBJ2-6, is EAQVTQNPRYLITVTGKKLTVTCSQNMNHEYMSWYRQDPGLGLRQIYYSMNVEVTDKGDVPEGYKVSRKEKRNFPLILESPSPNQTSLYFCASRIGQGSSGANVLTFGAGSRLTVL.

The chain carries TRBV5-4 and TRBJ1-2, with D unresolved. Germline CDR1 and CDR2: SGHNT and YYREEE (reference sequence). V lost 9 bases and J 7 bases, leaving 7 bases between the germline ends. The CDR3 has 9 residues. This CDR3 reads CATHRGYTF. In nucleotides, the CDR3 is TGTGCCACCCACCGTGGCTACACCTTC.

In the case of this clonotype: The junction and the germline gene differ at one end; a read error may be behind it. The CDR3 loop is CVSSLVGGAGYGYTF. The CDR3 DNA is TGTGTCAGCAGCTTAGTTGGGGGCGCGGGCTATGGCTACACCTTC. The V and J genes are TRBV7-8 and TRBJ1-2; maybe TRBD1 (6 bases). Germline V gene lookup returns CDR1 SGHVS and CDR2 FQNEAQ. This CDR3 comprises 15 residues.

J is TRBJ2-2 and V is TRBV27, with D possibly being TRBD2 (5 bases). The germline gives CDR1 MNHEY, CDR2 SMNVEV (reference sequence). The CDR3 covers 15 residues. Trimming stripped 4 bases from V and 2 bases from J, with 11 bases between. CDR3 protein: CASSSGRANTGELFF. The DNA of the CDR3 is TGTGCCAGCAGTTCCGGGCGGGCAAACACCGGGGAGCTGTTTTTT.

This chain uses TRBV6-5 with TRBJ2-5; a weak D match, TRBD1 (6 bases). In germline, CDR1 is MNHEY, CDR2 SVGAGI. Trimming left V 2 bases short and J 1 base short, with 11 bases between. This CDR3 region has 15 residues. CDR3 nucleotide sequence: TGTGCCAGCAGTTACGGAAGGGGGTCCCAAGAGACCCAGTACTTC. Its translation: CASSYGRGSQETQYF.

This clonotype was seen only a few times. The chain uses TRBV6-2 or TRBV6-3 and TRBJ2-7; D ambiguous. The V gene's germline CDR1 is MNHEY and CDR2 SVGEGT. The V gene lost 0 bases and the J gene lost 4 bases, with 7 bases spanning the gap. The CDR3 totals 13 residues. The CDR3 nucleotides are TGTGCCAGCAGTTACTCACTGAGATACGAGCAGTACGTC. As protein: CASSYSLRYEQYV.

This sequence joins TRBV28 and TRBJ2-2, with a weak D call TRBD2 (7 bases). Germline lookup yields CDR1 MDHEN and CDR2 SYDVKM. V was pared by 4 bases and J by 7 bases, with 25 bases between. The CDR3 totals 18 residues. The CDR3 sequence is CASSSRTEKGGGSGELFF. DNA for the CDR3: TGTGCCAGCAGTTCGAGGACAGAGAAGGGGGGCGGGAGCGGGGAGCTGTTTTTT.

Remarks on this clonotype: Being one base from a much bigger clone, this may be a read error. The gene calls are TRBV7-2 and TRBJ2-2; unclear D gene. Germline V gene data show CDR1 as SGHTA and CDR2 as FQGNSA. V lost 7 bases and J lost 3, with 15 bases in between. This CDR3 has 15 residues. The CDR3 here is CASTLGTLDTGELFF. The CDR3 DNA reads as TGTGCCAGCACCTTGGGCACACTGGACACCGGGGAGCTGTTTTTT. Complete variable domain (other parts from reference TRBV7-2 and TRBJ2-2): GAGVSQSPSNKVTEKGKDVELRCDPISGHTALYWYRQSLGQGLEFLIYFQGNSAPDKSGLPSDRFSAERTGGSVSTLTIQRTQQEDSAVYLCASTLGTLDTGELFFGEGSRLTVL.

The chain uses TRBV7-3 and TRBJ1-1; possibly TRBD1 for D (6 bases). This CDR3 is 14 amino acids long. Trimming pared 2 bases from V and 4 bases from J, leaving 11 bases between. CDR1 and CDR2 from the germline V gene are SGHTA and FQGTGA. In nucleotides, the CDR3 is TGTGCCAGCAGCTTAGCAGGGGAGGTCACTGAAGCTTTCTTT. This codes for CASSLAGEVTEAFF.

The chain carries TRBV6-1 and TRBJ1-2, with 7 bases aligning to TRBD1. CDR3 length equals 18 residues. V shed 5 bases and J 3 bases; nucleotides not matched to a gene: 18. Per the germline V gene, CDR1 is MNHNS and CDR2 is SASEGT. The CDR3 sequence: CASSPRGTAPSLYYGYTF. The CDR3 nucleotides are TGTGCCAGCAGTCCCCGCGGGACAGCTCCGTCTTTATACTATGGCTACACCTTC.

This clonotype has ten or more counts. The chain couples TRBV19 to TRBJ1-1; the D is unclear. CDR1 is LNHDA, CDR2 SQIVND, per germline (reference sequence). This CDR3 region has 13 residues. V lost 5 bases to trimming and J lost 0 bases, with 7 bases between them. CDR3 in amino acids: CASSAGMNTEAFF. The CDR3 DNA is TGTGCCAGTAGTGCGGGGATGAACACTGAAGCTTTCTTT.